These 10 T cell receptor beta chains originate from one sample sequenced in a study of vaccination and CD4 T cells after COVID-19. Treatment given: approximately nine-day PBMC culture with coronavirus spike peptide pools or control peptides (ViraFEST assay). Sequenced with the Oncomine TCR Beta short-read assay was DNA taken from cultured CD4+ T cells. Each CDR3 protein gets one entry after TCRdb re-called the PCR reads with MiXCR. This sample yields around 19,000 distinct CDR3 sequences, of which less than 30% are seen a single time; over 15% belongs to the top ten. These receptors are not linked to any known antigen. Sequenced input: cultured CD4+ T cells from blood. The source is a human donor with COVID-19.

This chain joins TRBV7-6 and TRBJ2-1; 9 bases are shared with TRBD2. With 5 bases clipped from V and 0 bases from J, the junction kept 2 bases outside the gene matches. This CDR3 spans 15 amino acids. CDR1 and CDR2 (germline): SGHVS, FNYEAQ. In DNA form, the CDR3 reads TGTGCCAGCAGCCCAGCGGGGGGCTCCTACAATGAGCAGTTCTTC. It yields the protein CASSPAGGSYNEQFF.

CDR3 nucleotide sequence: TGTGCCAGCAGCCAAGGGACTGCCAACACCGGGGAGCTGTTTTTT. This gives the protein CASSQGTANTGELFF. The chain joins TRBV7-3 to TRBJ2-2; a possible D gene is TRBD2 (6 bases). This CDR3 has 15 amino acids. Trimming removed 5 bases from V and 2 bases from J, with 12 bases in between. Germline V gives CDR1 SGHTA, CDR2 FQGTGA.

The gene calls are TRBV5-1 and TRBJ2-3; D remains unclear. Germline V gene lookup returns CDR1 SGHRS and CDR2 YFSETQ. CDR3 length: 15 amino acids. V gave up 0 bases and J gave up 4 bases, with 12 bases separating them. Here the CDR3 reads CASSLARSPPDTQYF. The DNA of the CDR3 is TGCGCCAGCAGCTTGGCCCGTAGTCCTCCAGATACGCAGTATTTT.

This chain joins TRBV15 and TRBJ2-5, with D possibly called TRBD1 or TRBD2 (6 bases each). Germline CDR1 and CDR2: LNHNV and YYDKDF (reference sequence). The CDR3 covers 13 residues. V dropped 5 bases and J dropped 5 bases, with 12 bases sitting between them. The CDR3 protein is CATSLGGQETQYF. CDR3 in DNA: TGTGCCACCAGCCTCGGGGGCCAGGAGACCCAGTACTTC.

In its sample, this clonotype ranks as medium-sized (0.01 to 0.1%). The chain carries TRBV20-1 and TRBJ2-5; TRBD2 aligns across 9 bases. The J segment lost 4 bases and the V segment lost 0 bases, leaving 6 bases of the junction unmatched. The length of the CDR3 is 15 residues. CDR1 DFQATT and CDR2 SNEGSKA come from the germline V gene (reference sequence). CDR3 in amino acids: CSAREASGVGETQYF. The CDR3 DNA sequence: TGCAGTGCTAGAGAGGCTAGCGGGGTGGGAGAGACCCAGTACTTC.

J is TRBJ1-2 and V is TRBV28; 10 bases are a match to TRBD1. J was trimmed by 7 bases and V by 6 bases; bases with no gene match: 11. The CDR3 totals 15 residues. Germline V gene sequence: CDR1 MDHEN, CDR2 SYDVKM. The CDR3 DNA follows: TGTGCCAGCAGCTTCTCTCGGACAGGGGGTGGTGGCTACACCTTC. Its translation is CASSFSRTGGGGYTF.

The chain recombines TRBV5-4 with TRBJ1-2; D is ambiguous. V lost 2 bases, J lost 4 bases, and 3 bases lay in between. Germline assignment: CDR1 SGHNT and CDR2 YYREEE (reference sequence). CDR3 length equals 11 residues. The CDR3 DNA reads as TGTGCCAGCAGCTTTCCCTATGGCTACACCTTC. Translation: CASSFPYGYTF.

This clonotype was detected a few times. The chain couples TRBV6-1 to TRBJ1-1; tentatively, D is TRBD1 (5 bases). This CDR3 comprises 15 residues. V lost 5 bases, J lost 4 bases, and 17 bases lay in between. From germline, CDR1 is MNHNS and CDR2 SASEGT. CDR3 in amino acids: CASSPVGGSGTEAFF. The CDR3 DNA reads TGTGCCAGCAGTCCGGTCGGGGGATCTGGCACTGAAGCTTTCTTT.

Only a few counts were recorded for this clonotype. The chain combines TRBV6-5 with TRBJ2-1, with 8 bases lining up with TRBD2. CDR1 MNHEY and CDR2 SVGAGI come from the germline V gene. CDR3 length equals 16 residues. Unmatched junction bases numbered 3, after V lost 0 bases and J lost 2 bases. CDR3 residues: CASSYSERGTYNEQFF. For the CDR3, the DNA is TGTGCCAGCAGTTACTCGGAGCGGGGGACCTACAATGAGCAGTTCTTC.

This rearrangement joins TRBV27 to TRBJ1-2; perhaps TRBD1 as D (6 bases). Germline V gene lookup returns CDR1 MNHEY and CDR2 SMNVEV (reference sequence). V was cut by 5 bases and J by 5 bases, with 18 bases left in between. This CDR3 is 15 amino acids long. The CDR3 loop is CASSPGTSNRYGYTF. The CDR3 DNA reads as TGTGCCAGCAGTCCGGGGACATCGAATAGATATGGCTACACCTTC.